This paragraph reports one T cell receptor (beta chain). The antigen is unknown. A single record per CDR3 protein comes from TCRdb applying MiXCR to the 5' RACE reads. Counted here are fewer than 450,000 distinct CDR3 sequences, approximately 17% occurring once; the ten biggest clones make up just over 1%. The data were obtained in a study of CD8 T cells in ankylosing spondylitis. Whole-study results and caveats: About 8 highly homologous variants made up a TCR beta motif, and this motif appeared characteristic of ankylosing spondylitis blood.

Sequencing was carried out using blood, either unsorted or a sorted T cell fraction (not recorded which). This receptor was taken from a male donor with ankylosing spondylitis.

The CDR3 DNA follows: TGTGCCAGCAGCTCGGACGGACGCGCTAACTATGGCTACACCTTC. Amino acid sequence: CASSSDGRANYGYTF. The V call is TRBV7-2, the J call TRBJ1-2; D remains unclear. V lost 4 bases and J lost 0, with 12 bases in between. CDR1 and CDR2 (germline): SGHTA, FQGNSA. This CDR3 is built from 15 residues.